This TCR beta chain derives from a study of post-analysis software for immune sequencing data. Whole-study context: Recorded subtypes: relapsing-remitting, secondary progressive, progressive-relapsing; some patients unannotated. Study results and limitations: There were five or six TRBV segments more frequent in patients than controls, and TRBV5-6, TRBV5-1 and TRBV20-1 were among them. Normalized Chao1 diversity in multiple sclerosis patients fell significantly below that of controls.

In germline, CDR1 is SGDLS, CDR2 YYNGEE. V lost 6 bases and J 1 base, leaving 13 bases between the germline ends. The CDR3 is 14 amino acids. About this clonotype itself: Its antigen is as yet unknown.

TCR beta cDNA libraries included unique molecular identifiers. Out of 1 to 10 million T cells, 480,000 or so cDNA molecules were generated. TCRdb reprocessed the PCR reads via MiXCR and lists one record per CDR3 protein. The repertoire has about 500,000 distinct CDR3 sequences, around 40% of them found once; the top ten carry 9.5% to 13%. Sequences were obtained from blood. The rearrangement joins TRBV9 to TRBJ1-2; unclear D gene. The TCR sequence derives from a girl aged 10 to 17 with multiple sclerosis. The CDR3 region is CASNLPGSNYGYTF. The CDR3 region has the DNA TGTGCCAGCAATCTTCCCGGCAGTAACTATGGCTACACCTTC.